One sample yielded the 4 T cell receptor beta chains listed below, sequenced in a study of response to subunit inactivated influenza vaccine. One entry per CDR3 protein, called by TCRdb with MiXCR from the RT-PCR reads. The data show hundreds of thousands of distinct CDR3 sequences, 7.6% seen once. Source: PBMCs from blood, taken about 23 months after vaccination. The source of these receptors is a man aged 50-75 years who received an inactivated influenza vaccine.

The chain couples TRBV20-1 to TRBJ2-1; D is undetermined. The CDR3 totals 14 residues. With 4 bases removed from V and 0 bases from J, the gap between germline ends came to 10 bases. Germline lookup yields CDR1 DFQATT and CDR2 SNEGSKA (reference sequence). CDR3 sequence (DNA): TGCAGTGCTACGGCGGTGAGCTCCTACAATGAGCAGTTCTTC. This gives the protein CSATAVSSYNEQFF.

This clonotype came up many times. The rearrangement joins TRBV4-2 to TRBJ1-1; no clear D. The V gene lost 1 base and the J gene lost 0 bases, with 6 bases spanning the gap. The CDR3 runs 14 residues. Germline CDR1 is LGHNA and CDR2 is YNFKEQ. The CDR3 DNA reads as TGTGCCAGCAGCCAAGTGGCAGTGAACACTGAAGCTTTCTTT. Its translation is CASSQVAVNTEAFF.

This clonotype was found a few times. This rearrangement joins TRBV7-8 to TRBJ2-1; 13 bases map to TRBD2. This CDR3 has 15 residues. Germline CDR1 SGHVS, CDR2 FQNEAQ. V shed 6 bases and J 8 bases; nucleotides not matched to a gene: 7. CDR3 loop: CASRYTSGRADEQFF. The CDR3 bases are TGTGCCAGCAGGTATACTAGCGGGAGGGCCGATGAGCAGTTCTTC.

This clonotype has a handful of counts. The V gene is TRBV14, the J gene TRBJ2-3; weak D call: TRBD1 (7 bases). Germline-derived CDR1 and CDR2 are SGHDN and FVKESK. The CDR3 consists of 17 residues. V was cut by 4 bases and J by 0 bases, with 17 bases left in between. For the CDR3, the DNA is TGTGCCAGCAGCCCCTTCCAGGGGGGTGGAAGCACAGATACGCAGTATTTT. Protein: CASSPFQGGGSTDTQYF.